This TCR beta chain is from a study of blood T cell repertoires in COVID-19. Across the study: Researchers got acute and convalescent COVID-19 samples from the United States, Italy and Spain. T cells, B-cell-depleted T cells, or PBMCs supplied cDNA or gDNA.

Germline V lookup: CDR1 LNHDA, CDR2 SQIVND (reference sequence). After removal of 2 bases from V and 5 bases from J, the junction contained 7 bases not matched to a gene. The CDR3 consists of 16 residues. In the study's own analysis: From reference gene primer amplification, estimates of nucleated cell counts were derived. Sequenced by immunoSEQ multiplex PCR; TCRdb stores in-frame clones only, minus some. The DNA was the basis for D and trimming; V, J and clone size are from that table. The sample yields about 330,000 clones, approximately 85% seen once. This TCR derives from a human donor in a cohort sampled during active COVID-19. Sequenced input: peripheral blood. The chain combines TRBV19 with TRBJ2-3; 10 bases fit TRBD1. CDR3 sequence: CASSIRWTGGIDTQYF. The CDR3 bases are TGTGCCAGTAGTATAAGGTGGACAGGGGGGATAGATACGCAGTATTTT.